The 6 T cell receptor beta chains below were found in one sample sequenced in a study of T cells after yellow fever vaccination. TCRdb re-called the 5' RACE reads through MiXCR, storing one row per CDR3 protein. The data contain around 65,000 distinct CDR3 sequences, around 6.2% of them singletons. This sample comprised CD4+ T cells sorted from PBMCs, obtained less than 16 days after the first yellow fever vaccination. Source of these receptors: a man younger than 35 who received the YFV17D yellow fever vaccine.

This clonotype has ten or more counts. This chain connects TRBV5-6 to TRBJ1-1; D gene unclear. CDR3 length: 14 amino acids. The V gene lost 5 bases and the J gene lost 5 bases, with 16 bases spanning the gap. Germline CDR1 SGHDT, CDR2 YYEEEE. CDR3 region: CASSSETGETEAFF. The CDR3 DNA reads as TGTGCCAGCAGTTCCGAGACTGGAGAAACTGAAGCTTTCTTT.

This clonotype has a count of ten or more. The gene calls are TRBV30 and TRBJ1-1, with a weak D call TRBD1 (5 bases). The germline V gene encodes CDR1 GTSNPN and CDR2 SVGIG (reference sequence). This CDR3 is 12 amino acids long. The V gene lost 0 bases and the J gene lost 10 bases, with 12 bases spanning the gap. The CDR3 sequence: CAWSVLFGAAFF. CDR3 sequence (DNA): TGTGCCTGGAGTGTTTTGTTTGGGGCAGCTTTCTTT.

This clonotype appeared many times. The genes are TRBV5-1 and TRBJ1-1, with a possible D match to TRBD1 (6 bases). The germline gives CDR1 SGHRS, CDR2 YFSETQ. V lost 0 bases, J lost 4 bases, and 10 bases lay in between. The CDR3 is 14 amino acids. The CDR3 spells CASSLEGGFTEAFF. The DNA of the CDR3 is TGCGCCAGCAGCTTGGAAGGGGGATTCACTGAAGCTTTCTTT. Full variable domain (outside the CDR3, taken from reference TRBV5-1 and TRBJ1-1): KAGVTQTPRYLIKTRGQQVTLSCSPISGHRSVSWYQQTPGQGLQFLFEYFSETQRNKGNFPGRFSGRQFSNSRSEMNVSTLELGDSALYLCASSLEGGFTEAFFGQGTRLTVV.

In its sample, this clonotype was seen many times. This chain connects TRBV7-2 to TRBJ1-4, with 8 bases matching TRBD1. V was clipped by 5 bases and J by 6 bases; unmatched bases: 5. CDR3 size: 14 residues. CDR1 is SGHTA, CDR2 FQGNSA, per germline. The CDR3 nucleotides read TGTGCCAGCAGCATCCACAGGGGGTATGAAAAACTGTTTTTT. Translating it yields CASSIHRGYEKLFF.

This clonotype was seen repeatedly, ten times or more. V gene TRBV7-2 combines with J gene TRBJ1-6, with D unresolved. V lost 5 bases, J lost 7 bases, and 9 bases lay in between. Germline lookup yields CDR1 SGHTA and CDR2 FQGNSA. The CDR3 is 13 residues long. CDR3 DNA: TGTGCCAGCAGCCAAAATAGGAATTCACCCCTCCACTTT. Translated: CASSQNRNSPLHF.

The table lists this clonotype with many counts. The J gene is TRBJ2-3, the V gene TRBV5-1; D unclear. The V end was cut by 0 bases, the J end by 1 base, with 6 bases between. Germline CDR1 is SGHRS and CDR2 is YFSETQ. This CDR3 is 14 amino acids long. DNA for the CDR3: TGCGCCAGCAGCTTGGTCGCTGGCACAGATACGCAGTATTTT. This encodes CASSLVAGTDTQYF.